The clone carrying this T cell receptor (beta chain) was seen a few times. Antigen specificity is unknown. This specimen belongs to a study of T-cell memory formation after mild COVID-19. Study-wide findings and caveats: Clones contracting day 15 to 85 were balanced CD4/CD8; later expanders leaned CD4+. A second wave of clones peaked on day 37, and their SARS-CoV-2 specificity went unconfirmed. Contracting clones localized mainly to CM and EM when CD4+ and mainly to EMRA when CD8+.

From 5'RACE with constant-segment primers came TCR alpha and TCR beta cDNA libraries that carried sample barcodes and UMIs. TCRdb re-called the 5' RACE reads through MiXCR, storing one row per CDR3 protein. The table has under 85,000 distinct CDR3 sequences, roughly 13% seen once. V dropped 0 bases and J dropped 4; count of bases not matched to a gene: 2. This CDR3 has 14 amino acids. Germline lookup yields CDR1 GTSNPN and CDR2 SVGIG (reference sequence). Sequencing used PBMCs or a T cell subset sorted from them (not recorded which). The sequence was collected from an adult woman who had mild COVID-19 (a few samples of this study predate the infection). Cell type and time point are not known. The V and J genes are TRBV30 and TRBJ2-1; TRBD1 matches at 8 bases. As DNA, the CDR3 is TGTGCCTGGAGTGTGGACAGGGCGTACAATGAGCAGTTCTTC. Encoded protein: CAWSVDRAYNEQFF.